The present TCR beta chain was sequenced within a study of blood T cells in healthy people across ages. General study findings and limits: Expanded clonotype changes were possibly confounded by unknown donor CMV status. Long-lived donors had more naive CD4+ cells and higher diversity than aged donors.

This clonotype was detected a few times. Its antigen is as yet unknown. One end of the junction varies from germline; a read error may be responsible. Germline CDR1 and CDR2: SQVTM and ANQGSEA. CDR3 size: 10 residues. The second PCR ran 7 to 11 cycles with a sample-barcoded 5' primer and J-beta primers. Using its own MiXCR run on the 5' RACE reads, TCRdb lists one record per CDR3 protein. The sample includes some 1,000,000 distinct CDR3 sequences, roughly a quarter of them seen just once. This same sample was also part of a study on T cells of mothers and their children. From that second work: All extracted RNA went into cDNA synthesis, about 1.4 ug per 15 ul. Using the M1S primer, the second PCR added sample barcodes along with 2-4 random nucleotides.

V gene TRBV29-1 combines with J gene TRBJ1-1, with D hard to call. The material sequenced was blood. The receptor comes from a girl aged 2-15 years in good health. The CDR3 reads CSVSWPERNF. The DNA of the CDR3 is TGCAGCGTTTCTTGGCCCGAGAGAAATTTT.